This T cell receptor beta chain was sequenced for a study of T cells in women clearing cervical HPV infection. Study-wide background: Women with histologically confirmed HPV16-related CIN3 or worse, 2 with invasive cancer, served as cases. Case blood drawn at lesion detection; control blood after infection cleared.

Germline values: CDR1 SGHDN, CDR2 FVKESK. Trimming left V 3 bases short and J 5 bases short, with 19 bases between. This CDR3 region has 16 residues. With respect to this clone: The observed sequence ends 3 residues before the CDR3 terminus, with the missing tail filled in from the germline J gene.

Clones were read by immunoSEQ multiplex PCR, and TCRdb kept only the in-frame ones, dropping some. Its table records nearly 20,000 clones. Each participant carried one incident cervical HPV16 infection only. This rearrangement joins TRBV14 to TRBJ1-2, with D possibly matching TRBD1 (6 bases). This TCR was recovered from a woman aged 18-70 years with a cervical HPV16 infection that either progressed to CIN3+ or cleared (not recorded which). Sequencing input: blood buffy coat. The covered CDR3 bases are TGTGCCAGCAGCCACCAAACGACCGGGACACCGTATGGC. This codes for CASSHQTTGTPYG. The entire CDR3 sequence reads CASSHQTTGTPYGYTF.